The 7 T cell receptor beta chains presented below share a single source sample, sequenced in a study of T cells in Graves' hyperthyroidism and ophthalmopathy. Using RNA transcripts as the source, TCR beta CDR3 regions were amplified. An initial round of RT-PCR targeting the TCR CDR3 relied on the HTBI primer set. TCRdb independently ran MiXCR on the multiplex PCR reads; one entry per CDR3 protein. Among fewer than 200,000 distinct CDR3 sequences listed, about a sixth were seen once. The sample was blood. The source of these receptors is a woman aged 45-59 years with Graves' hyperthyroidism.

This clonotype was observed a handful of times. V gene TRBV7-9 combines with J gene TRBJ1-1, with D unclear. This CDR3 has 14 residues. Germline V gene sequence: CDR1 SEHNR, CDR2 FQNEAQ (reference sequence). The V gene lost 5 bases and the J gene lost 3 bases, with 13 bases spanning the gap. CDR3 in amino acids: CASSRTSADTEAFF. The CDR3 DNA reads as TGTGCCAGCAGCCGGACCTCTGCCGACACTGAAGCTTTCTTT.

The chain links TRBV6-1 to TRBJ2-2; no clear D gene. Trimming removed 7 bases at V and 0 bases at J, with 9 bases between. The CDR3 totals 14 residues. The germline gives CDR1 MNHNS, CDR2 SASEGT. The CDR3 region has the DNA TGTGCCAGCACCCTTAGACCGAACACCGGGGAGCTGTTTTTT. This gives the protein CASTLRPNTGELFF.

This clonotype occurred many times. The V and J genes are TRBV19 and TRBJ1-1; the D gene is possibly TRBD1 (6 bases). Trimming pared 5 bases from V and 1 base from J, leaving 14 bases between. This CDR3 region has 15 residues. The germline V gene encodes CDR1 LNHDA and CDR2 SQIVND (reference sequence). CDR3 protein: CASSPGATGNTEAFF. Written as DNA, the CDR3 is TGTGCCAGTAGTCCCGGGGCGACAGGGAACACTGAAGCTTTCTTT.

The rearrangement links TRBV4-3 to TRBJ1-4; TRBD1 matches at 7 bases. CDR3 length: 17 residues. V lost 0 bases, J lost 6 bases, and 10 bases stayed unmatched. From germline, CDR1 is LGHNA and CDR2 YSLEER. The CDR3 bases are TGCGCCAGCAGCCAAGAAGAAATCGGCAGGGGGGATGAAAAACTGTTTTTT. This gives the protein CASSQEEIGRGDEKLFF.

In regard to this clonotype: A much more abundant neighbour one base away suggests this may be a read error. The CDR3 loop reads CANSFLAGELFF. The DNA of the CDR3 is TGTGCCAACAGCTTTCTGGCCGGGGAGCTGTTTTTT. The chain carries TRBV5-6 and TRBJ2-2; D gene uncertain. The CDR3 has 12 amino acids. Germline CDR1 reads SGHDT; CDR2 reads YYEEEE.

This clonotype was found many times. The chain is built from TRBV19 and TRBJ1-5; TRBD1 aligns across 10 bases. The CDR3 contains 17 residues. The germline V gene has CDR1 LNHDA and CDR2 SQIVND (reference sequence). J was trimmed by 0 bases and V by 8 bases; bases with no gene match: 10. CDR3 residues: CASQLGTGAYSNQPQHF. CDR3 nucleotides: TGTGCCAGTCAATTAGGGACAGGGGCTTATAGCAATCAGCCCCAGCATTTT. The full variable domain, in which reference TRBV19 and TRBJ1-5 provide the parts outside the CDR3, is DGGITQSPKYLFRKEGQNVTLSCEQNLNHDAMYWYRQDPGQGLRLIYYSQIVNDFQKGDIAEGYSVSREKKESFPLTVTSAQKNPTAFYLCASQLGTGAYSNQPQHFGDGTRLSIL.

This clonotype has ten or more counts. The gene calls are TRBV29-1 and TRBJ2-7; D might be TRBD2 (6 bases). The CDR3 sequence is 12 residues long. The germline gives CDR1 SQVTM, CDR2 ANQGSEA. V was clipped by 6 bases and J by 0 bases, with 9 bases between them. DNA for the CDR3: TGCAGCGTGGAGGGTATCTCCTACGAGCAGTACTTC. This codes for CSVEGISYEQYF.